This paragraph covers one TCR beta chain sequence. The specificity of this receptor is unknown. Base quality data are lacking; no much larger clone is found one base away. For CDR1 and CDR2, the germline V gene lists MNHEY and SVGAGI. The CDR3 starts with the cysteine, ends with the phenylalanine, and has 15 residues. The sequence is cut down to CDR3 DNA, 45 bases in frame from base 1. V lost 1 base and J lost 1 base; the stretch between them is 10 bases long. This sample was taken from a study of identical twins (TCRdb year 2016). Context from the whole study: TCR alpha and beta repertoires from monozygotic twins, unrelated adults of various ages and cord blood were deep-sequenced to test whether fetal clonotypes persist. Replicate twin experiments were performed at different times using different library preparation protocols to rule out contamination.

Only healthy Caucasian donors were included. Three pairs of female monozygotic twins, all aged 18 to 29 years, were included in the twin cohort. Miltenyi CD45RO+ enrichment and human naive T-cell isolation kits were used to isolate memory (CD45RO+) and naive T cells from PBMC. Broad study findings and their caveats: Recombination models systematically underestimated out-of-frame TCR alpha sharing in monozygotic twins but agreed with sharing between unrelated individuals. Fewer insertions were carried by abundant cord blood beta clonotypes; a weaker similar trend was observed in young adult naive repertoires, while no such trend was observed in memory repertoires. Compared with coincidental sharing between unrelated individuals, out-of-frame TCR alpha sequences shared between twins had an excess of sequences with low generation probability. Invariant T cells such as MAIT and iNKT could partly confound zero-insertion analyses, though diverse VJ usage argued against this for most clonotypes. Because the same donors could not be followed over many years, the conclusions depended on cross-sectional statistical analysis. In beta out-of-frame sequences, excess twin sharing was weaker, because having fewer shared sequences lowered the signal-to-noise ratio.

The library was produced with 5' RACE. Sequencing used an Illumina HiSeq 2000. A universal primer binding site was added through template switching, and the final cDNA carried a unique molecular identifier so that TCR cDNA molecules could be counted accurately. Specific primers in the conserved constant-segment region were used to synthesize first-strand cDNA for TCR alpha and beta chains. To control for contamination, each cDNA library was double barcoded with a SMART-Mk sample barcode plus Illumina barcodes. TruSeq adapter sequences along with Illumina sample barcodes were introduced in two successive PCR steps. The TCR alpha and beta cDNA libraries were sequenced on the Illumina HiSeq platform using custom primers. Processing in the source paper ran as follows. MiGEC was used to process raw reads and extract unique molecular identifiers, and MiXCR was used to find CDR3 positions. Recombination models were inferred per individual with the repgenHMM and IGoR tools using an EM algorithm. Shared clonotypes were analyzed with the tcR package in R, and sharing was normalized by the product of cloneset sizes. To study raw recombination without the effects of thymic and clonal selection, out-of-frame nonproductive sequences were analyzed. TCRdb reprocessed the public reads (quality trimming at Q25 with fastp, clone calling with MiXCR) and kept in-frame beta chains. Each entry merges the rows of one CDR3 protein and shows their most common DNA and genes. Here the V and J calls rest on TCRdb's processing, not on the authors' analysis. The sample records 200,000 to 300,000 distinct CDR3 sequences, approximately 7% of which are singletons. The biggest ten clones account for approximately 3.7% of the sample.

A further study also used this sample, focusing on yellow fever vaccine responses in identical twins. The second investigation adds: The authors reported that the T cell response to vaccination in identical twins appeared partly convergent and partly personalized. Focusing on identical twins, the study followed the T cell clones that responded to the vaccine, and did so with precision.

The sequenced sample was memory (CD45RO+) T cells sorted from blood. This specimen's cell subset or site label, per the study, means: CD45RO+ enriched T cells. The rearrangement combines TRBV6-5 with TRBJ1-1; confidence is insufficient to name the D gene. This clonotype was sampled from a woman between 18 and 29 years old in good health. Read as DNA, the sequence is TGTGCCAGCAGTTACTTCGGTCGAGGGAACACTGAAGCTTTCTTT. It encodes CASSYFGRGNTEAFF.